The 13 T cell receptor beta chains below all came from one sample that was sequenced in a study of blood T cell repertoires in COVID-19. Using immunoSEQ multiplex PCR, the repertoire was profiled, and TCRdb retains in-frame clones only, with some absent. The sample includes roughly 300,000 clones, roughly 86% of them seen just once. Material for sequencing was peripheral blood. These receptors were taken from a woman in her forties or fifties who had recovered from COVID-19.

The V and J genes are TRBV3-1 (or the pseudogene TRBV3-2) and TRBJ2-5; a possible D gene is TRBD2 (5 bases). CDR3 length: 16 amino acids. Trimming shortened V by 0 bases and J by 1 base, and 12 bases separated the two germline ends. The V gene's germline CDR1 is LGHDT and CDR2 YNNKEL (reference sequence). The CDR3 DNA is TGTGCCAGCAGCCAAGATGTCGAACGGGGCCAAGAGACCCAGTACTTC. Amino acids: CASSQDVERGQETQYF.

V gene TRBV9 combines with J gene TRBJ1-2; a weak D match, TRBD1 (6 bases). Germline CDR1 SGDLS, CDR2 YYNGEE. Trimming shortened V by 0 bases and J by 1 base, and 13 bases separated the two germline ends. The CDR3 length is 16 residues. The CDR3 DNA reads as TGTGCCAGCAGCGTAGAAGTCGGACAGAATAACTATGGCTACACCTTC. Amino acids: CASSVEVGQNNYGYTF.

This sequence joins TRBV3-1 (or the pseudogene TRBV3-2) and TRBJ2-5, with no clear D. The CDR3 is 15 amino acids. Germline CDR1 reads LGHDT; CDR2 reads YNNKEL (reference sequence). V lost 2 bases to trimming and J lost 4 bases, with 14 bases between them. CDR3 amino acids: CASSQFPVPSETQYF. DNA for the CDR3: TGTGCCAGCAGCCAATTTCCAGTACCCTCAGAGACCCAGTACTTC.

The V and J genes are TRBV2 and TRBJ2-2; possibly TRBD1 for D (5 bases). The V end lost 7 bases, the J end lost 4 bases, and 16 bases lay between the germline ends. The germline CDR1 and CDR2 sequences are SNHLY and FYNNEI. This CDR3 region has 15 residues. CDR3 nucleotides: TGTGCCAGCATCTGGGCAGGGTCCCCCACCGGGGAGCTGTTTTTT. As protein: CASIWAGSPTGELFF.

The chain couples TRBV28 to TRBJ2-1; TRBD1 might be the D (7 bases). CDR3 length equals 15 residues. V was pared by 4 bases and J by 4 bases, with 14 bases between. Per germline, CDR1 MDHEN and CDR2 SYDVKM. The CDR3 loop reads CASSSSTGRYNEQFF. The CDR3 coding sequence is TGTGCCAGCAGTTCATCGACAGGGAGGTACAATGAGCAGTTCTTC.

The chain has TRBV21-1 and TRBJ1-4; TRBD1 was called by the table and not checked on the DNA. TRBV21-1 is an annotated pseudogene. There are 15 residues in the CDR3. The CDR3 sequence: CASSKLAATNEKLFF. Written as DNA, the CDR3 is TGTGCCAGCAGCAAACTGGCAGCAACTAATGAAAAACTGTTTTTT.

The V call is TRBV9, the J call TRBJ2-5; a possible D gene is TRBD1 (6 bases). Per the germline V gene, CDR1 is SGDLS and CDR2 is YYNGEE. The CDR3 is 16 amino acids. V was pared by 0 bases and J by 5 bases, with 17 bases between. The CDR3 nucleotides are TGTGCCAGCAGCGTAGAATCTAACAGGGCAGGCGAGACCCAGTACTTC. It yields the protein CASSVESNRAGETQYF.

The gene calls are TRBV6-5 and TRBJ1-2; 7 bases align to TRBD1. Trimming cost V 6 bases and J 1 base; bases outside gene matches: 8. In germline, CDR1 is MNHEY, CDR2 SVGAGI. The length of the CDR3 is 15 residues. The CDR3 loop reads CASRTGTANNYGYTF. The DNA of the CDR3 is TGTGCCAGCAGAACTGGGACAGCCAATAACTATGGCTACACCTTC.

This rearrangement joins TRBV28 to TRBJ1-2; D gene uncertain. The V end was cut by 5 bases, the J end by 8 bases, with 18 bases between. CDR1 and CDR2 (germline): MDHEN, SYDVKM. The CDR3 totals 14 residues. The CDR3 is CASSPNSSLRGYTF. The CDR3 coding sequence is TGTGCCAGCAGTCCGAACTCCTCCCTGAGAGGCTACACCTTC.

The gene calls are TRBV6-2 or TRBV6-3 and TRBJ2-5; TRBD2 matches 10 bases. Germline V gene lookup returns CDR1 MNHEY and CDR2 SVGEGT. The CDR3 is 16 amino acids. The V gene end was trimmed by 4 bases and the J gene end by 2 bases; junction bases not matched to a gene: 7. CDR3 protein: CASSSRVAGGQETQYF. Here the CDR3 DNA reads TGTGCCAGCAGTTCCCGGGTAGCGGGGGGACAAGAGACCCAGTACTTC.

The CDR3 is CAISESGRETGELFF. The CDR3 bases are TGTGCCATCAGTGAATCCGGCAGGGAAACCGGGGAGCTGTTTTTT. The genes are TRBV10-3 and TRBJ2-2; possible D gene TRBD1, 5 bases. The germline V and J ends were trimmed by 3 bases and 5 bases, with 13 bases remaining between them. The CDR3 is made up of 15 amino acids. The germline gives CDR1 ENHRY, CDR2 SYGVKD.

The V call is TRBV4-2, the J call TRBJ2-3; a possible D gene is TRBD2 (5 bases). Trimming stripped 4 bases from V and 2 bases from J, with 10 bases between. Germline loops: CDR1 LGHNA, CDR2 YNFKEQ. CDR3 length: 14 amino acids. CDR3 coding DNA: TGTGCCAGCAGCCGGACGGGGTCCACAGATACGCAGTATTTT. It encodes CASSRTGSTDTQYF.

This rearrangement joins TRBV29-1 to TRBJ1-1; possibly TRBD1 for D (6 bases). V lost 4 bases to trimming and J lost 7 bases, with 10 bases between them. This CDR3 contains 11 residues. Germline CDR1 SQVTM, CDR2 ANQGSEA. CDR3 sequence (DNA): TGCAGCGTTGTAGGACAGATTGAAGCTTTCTTT. Protein: CSVVGQIEAFF.